This T cell receptor (beta chain) was sequenced in a study of T cell responses to AZD1222 COVID-19 vaccine. Broader study findings: Vaccine-associated CD4 TCRs spanned spike, dominant at 160-218 and 743-854. Close to half of spike-specific TCRs reportedly recognize unmutated variant regions. Baseline serology detected seropositivity in only 6 or 7 AZD1222 recipients.

Profiled with immunoSEQ multiplex PCR; TCRdb holds only in-frame clones, not every one. This sample has about 120,000 clones, with 70% to 90% found just once. About this clone itself: Its antigen is still unknown.

Sequencing was performed on peripheral blood, taken on day 0 of AZD1222 vaccination. The TCR was taken from an adult in good health.

Here the CDR3 reads CASSPRRGASTGELFF. The CDR3 DNA is TGTGCCAGCAGCCCACGAAGGGGCGCAAGTACCGGGGAGCTGTTTTTT. The J gene is TRBJ2-2, the V gene TRBV7-3, with a tentative D call TRBD1 (5 bases). V lost 5 bases and J lost 5, with 18 bases in between. Per the germline V gene, CDR1 is SGHTA and CDR2 is FQGTGA. This CDR3 is 16 amino acids long.